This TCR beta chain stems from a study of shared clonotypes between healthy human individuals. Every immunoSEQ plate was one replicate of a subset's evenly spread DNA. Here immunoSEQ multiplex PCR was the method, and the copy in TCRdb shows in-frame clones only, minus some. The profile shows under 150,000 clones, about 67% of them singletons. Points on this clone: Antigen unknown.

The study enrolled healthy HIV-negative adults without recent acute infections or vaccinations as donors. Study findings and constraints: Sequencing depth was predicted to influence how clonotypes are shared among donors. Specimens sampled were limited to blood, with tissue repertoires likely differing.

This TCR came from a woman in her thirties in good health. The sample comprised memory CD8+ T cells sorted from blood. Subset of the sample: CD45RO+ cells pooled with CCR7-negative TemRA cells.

CDR3 protein: CASSPGSQVRSEQYF. CDR3 DNA sequence: TGTGCCAGCAGCCCCGGAAGTCAGGTCCGGAGCGAGCAGTACTTC. The chain is built from TRBV7-2 and TRBJ2-7, with D unclear. The CDR3 is made up of 15 amino acids. V was cut by 5 bases and J by 6 bases, with 20 bases left in between. Per the germline V gene, CDR1 is SGHTA and CDR2 is FQGNSA.